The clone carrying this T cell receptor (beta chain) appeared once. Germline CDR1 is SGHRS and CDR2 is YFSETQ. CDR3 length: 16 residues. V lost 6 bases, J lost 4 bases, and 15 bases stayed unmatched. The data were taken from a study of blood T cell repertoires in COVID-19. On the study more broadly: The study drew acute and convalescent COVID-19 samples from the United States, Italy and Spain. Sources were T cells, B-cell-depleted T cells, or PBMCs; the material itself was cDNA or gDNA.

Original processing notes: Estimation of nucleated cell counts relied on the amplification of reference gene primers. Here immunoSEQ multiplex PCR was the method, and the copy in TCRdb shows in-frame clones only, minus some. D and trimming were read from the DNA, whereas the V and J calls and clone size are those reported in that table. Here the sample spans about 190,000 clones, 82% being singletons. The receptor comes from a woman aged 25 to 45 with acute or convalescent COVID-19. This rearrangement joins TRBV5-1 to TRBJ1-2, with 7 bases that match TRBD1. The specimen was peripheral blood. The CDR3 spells CASKPDDRVTSYGYTF. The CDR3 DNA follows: TGCGCCAGCAAGCCCGACGACAGGGTAACCTCCTATGGCTACACCTTC.